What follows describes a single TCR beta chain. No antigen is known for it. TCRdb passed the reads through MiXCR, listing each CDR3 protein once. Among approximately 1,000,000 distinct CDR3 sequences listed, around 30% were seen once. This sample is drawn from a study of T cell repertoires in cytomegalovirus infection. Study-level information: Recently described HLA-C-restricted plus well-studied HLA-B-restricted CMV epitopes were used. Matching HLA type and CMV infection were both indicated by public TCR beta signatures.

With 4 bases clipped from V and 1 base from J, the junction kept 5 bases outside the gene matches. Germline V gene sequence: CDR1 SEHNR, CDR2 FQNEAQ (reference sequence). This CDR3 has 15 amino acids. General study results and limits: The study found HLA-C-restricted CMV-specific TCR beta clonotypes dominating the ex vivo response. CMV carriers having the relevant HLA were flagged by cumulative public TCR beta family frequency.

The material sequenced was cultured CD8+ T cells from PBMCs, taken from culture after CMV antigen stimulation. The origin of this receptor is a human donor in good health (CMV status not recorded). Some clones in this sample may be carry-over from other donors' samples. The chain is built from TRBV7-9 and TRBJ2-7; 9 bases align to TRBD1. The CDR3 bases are TGTGCCAGCAGCTCAGGACAGGGGCCTTCCTACGAGCAGTACTTC. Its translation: CASSSGQGPSYEQYF.